The 25 T cell receptor beta chains in this list originate from one sample, sequenced in a study of control samples from healthy donors and cancer patients. TCRdb keeps only in-frame clones here, not all; method: immunoSEQ multiplex PCR. The data hold around 20,000 clones, with approximately 78% observed a single time. The material sequenced was PBMCs. The source is a man older than 75 with head and neck cancer.

The chain combines TRBV7-8 with TRBJ1-3, with D hard to call. The CDR3 is made up of 13 amino acids. V gave up 3 bases and J gave up 4 bases, with 7 bases separating them. The germline gives CDR1 SGHVS, CDR2 FQNEAQ. The DNA of the CDR3 is TGTGCCAGCAGCTTTGGCTCCGGAAACACCATATATTTT. As protein: CASSFGSGNTIYF. Full variable domain (rest looked up from reference TRBV7-8 and TRBJ1-3): GAGVSQSPRYKVAKRGQDVALRCDPISGHVSLFWYQQALGQGPEFLTYFQNEAQLDKSGLPSDRFFAERPEGSVSTLKIQRTQQEDSAVYLCASSFGSGNTIYFGEGSWLTVV.

The chain recombines TRBV19 with TRBJ1-2; TRBD1 aligns across 9 bases. The CDR3 loop spans 15 amino acids. The ends lost 1 base at V and 8 bases at J; junction bases unmatched: 8. Germline V gene sequence: CDR1 LNHDA, CDR2 SQIVND (reference sequence). CDR3 in DNA: TGTGCCAGTAGTATAGGGGGGACAGGGAGCAGCGGCTACACCTTC. It encodes CASSIGGTGSSGYTF. Supplemented by reference TRBV19 and TRBJ1-2, the full variable domain reads DGGITQSPKYLFRKEGQNVTLSCEQNLNHDAMYWYRQDPGQGLRLIYYSQIVNDFQKGDIAEGYSVSREKKESFPLTVTSAQKNPTAFYLCASSIGGTGSSGYTFGSGTRLTVV.

J is TRBJ2-7 and V is TRBV12-2; whether TRBD2, the table's D call, matches the DNA was not checked. TRBV12-2 is recorded as a pseudogene. The length of the CDR3 is 13 residues. In nucleotides, the CDR3 is TGTGCAAGTCGAGTACTAGTTACCTACGAGCAGTACTTC. Translated, it gives CASRVLVTYEQYF.

This clone was counted between two and nine times. This chain links TRBV5-4 with TRBJ2-5, with TRBD2 matching over 9 bases. CDR3 length: 17 amino acids. CDR1 and CDR2 from the germline V gene are SGHNT and YYREEE (reference sequence). J gave up 5 bases and V 0 bases, and 11 bases lay outside the gene matches. CDR3 bases: TGTGCCAGCAGCTTGGTCCCGGCGGGGGGGACCCGGGAGACCCAGTACTTC. Residues: CASSLVPAGGTRETQYF.

The genes are TRBV15 and TRBJ2-3, with D hard to call. Germline CDR1 LNHNV, CDR2 YYDKDF (reference sequence). Trimming pared 5 bases from V and 3 bases from J, leaving 3 bases between. This CDR3 comprises 11 residues. The CDR3 sequence is CATSETDTQYF. For the CDR3, the DNA is TGTGCCACCAGCGAGACAGATACGCAGTATTTT.

This chain joins TRBV19 and TRBJ2-3, with D maybe TRBD2 (6 bases). Trimming removed 5 bases at V and 2 bases at J, with 14 bases between. This CDR3 comprises 15 residues. Per germline, CDR1 LNHDA and CDR2 SQIVND (reference sequence). CDR3 amino acids: CASSPSWDFTDTQYF. CDR3 DNA sequence: TGTGCCAGTAGTCCCTCCTGGGACTTCACAGATACGCAGTATTTT.

The CDR3 nucleotides read TGTGCCACCAGTCACGGGGGCTCGGGCACTGAAGCTTTCTTT. Translated, it gives CATSHGGSGTEAFF. The chain links TRBV24-1 to TRBJ1-1, with D possibly being TRBD1 (6 bases). Germline-derived CDR1 and CDR2 are KGHDR and SFDVKD. CDR3 length: 14 amino acids. Trimming cost V 6 bases and J 4 bases, with 14 bases left between them.

The gene calls are TRBV5-1 and TRBJ1-1; D remains unclear. Per germline, CDR1 SGHRS and CDR2 YFSETQ. V lost 6 bases, J lost 1 base, and 16 bases lay in between. This CDR3 spans 15 amino acids. Written as DNA, the CDR3 is TGCGCCAGCACGACCTCGCCCGGTGGGAACACTGAAGCTTTCTTT. Translating it yields CASTTSPGGNTEAFF.

This clone was counted a single time. The V gene is TRBV29-1, the J gene TRBJ2-3; 10 bases map to TRBD1. This CDR3 comprises 15 residues. Germline CDR1 and CDR2: SQVTM and ANQGSEA. The ends lost 4 bases at V and 0 bases at J; junction bases unmatched: 4. CDR3 sequence: CSVGDRGPSTDTQYF. In nucleotides, the CDR3 is TGCAGCGTTGGCGACAGGGGGCCTAGCACAGATACGCAGTATTTT.

This clone was observed a single time. The CDR3 spells CASSLEGAGQPQHF. CDR3 nucleotide sequence: TGTGCCAGCAGCTTAGAGGGGGCTGGCCAGCCCCAGCATTTT. V usage is TRBV7-9 and J usage is TRBJ1-5; 7 bases align to TRBD1. Germline lookup yields CDR1 SEHNR and CDR2 FQNEAQ (reference sequence). The CDR3 sequence is 14 residues long. J lost 7 bases, V lost 1 base, and 4 bases had no gene match.

This chain uses TRBV30 with TRBJ1-5; 8 bases match TRBD1. The CDR3 spans 12 residues. Germline V gene lookup returns CDR1 GTSNPN and CDR2 SVGIG (reference sequence). Trimming removed 5 bases from V and 5 bases from J; junction bases left unmatched: 2. The DNA of the CDR3 is TGTGCCTGGGACAGGGGCTATCAGCCCCAGCATTTT. Residues: CAWDRGYQPQHF. The full variable domain, completed using reference TRBV30 and TRBJ1-5, is SQTIHQWPATLVQPVGSPLSLECTVEGTSNPNLYWYRQAAGRGLQLLFYSVGIGQISSEVPQNLSASRPQDRQFILSSKKLLLSDSGFYLCAWDRGYQPQHFGDGTRLSIL.

The V and J genes are TRBV30 and TRBJ2-1, with 7 nucleotides matching TRBD2. The junction had 6 bases not matched to a gene; V was cut back by 3 bases and J by 4 bases. In germline, CDR1 is GTSNPN, CDR2 SVGIG (reference sequence). The CDR3 extends over 14 amino acids. The CDR3 coding sequence is TGTGCCTGGAGACCGCTAGCGGTGTACAATGAGCAGTTCTTC. It encodes CAWRPLAVYNEQFF.

This chain uses TRBV5-1 with TRBJ2-7; D is ambiguous. Trimming took off 4 bases at V and 4 bases at J, with 15 bases between the two ends. Per the germline V gene, CDR1 is SGHRS and CDR2 is YFSETQ. The CDR3 is 14 residues long. The CDR3 DNA follows: TGCGCCAGCAGCCCCGGCAGGTTGGTTTACGAGCAGTACTTC. Its translation is CASSPGRLVYEQYF.

J is TRBJ1-1 and V is TRBV9; no firm D call. V was pared by 6 bases and J by 4 bases, with 13 bases between. Per germline, CDR1 SGDLS and CDR2 YYNGEE. CDR3 length: 13 amino acids. The CDR3 nucleotides are TGTGCCAGCAACCCCGATCTGGGCACTGAAGCTTTCTTT. It translates to CASNPDLGTEAFF.

This chain uses TRBV19 with TRBJ1-4, with D unresolved. V lost 1 base and J lost 8, with 14 bases in between. The germline CDR1 and CDR2 sequences are LNHDA and SQIVND (reference sequence). The CDR3 is 15 residues long. DNA for the CDR3: TGTGCCAGTAGTATAGGACTGTCCAGTCGGGAAAAACTGTTTTTT. Residues: CASSIGLSSREKLFF.

This clone was detected a few times. This chain uses TRBV6-1 with TRBJ1-1; D is uncertain. The V end lost 3 bases, the J end lost 5 bases, and 13 bases lay between the germline ends. CDR3 length: 14 amino acids. CDR1 and CDR2 (germline): MNHNS, SASEGT. In nucleotides, the CDR3 is TGTGCCAGCAGTGAGATCTGGGGTGAGACTGAAGCTTTCTTT. This translates into CASSEIWGETEAFF.

This clone was seen a handful of times. V gene TRBV11-2 combines with J gene TRBJ2-7; 8 nucleotides agree with TRBD2. With 1 base clipped from V and 7 bases from J, the junction kept 6 bases outside the gene matches. This CDR3 is built from 14 residues. CDR1 and CDR2 (germline): SGHAT, FQNNGV. The CDR3 is CASSLGAGAREQYF. The CDR3 region has the DNA TGTGCCAGCAGCTTAGGAGCGGGAGCTCGGGAGCAGTACTTC.

This chain connects TRBV20-1 to TRBJ2-1; 9 bases line up with TRBD2. V lost 3 bases to trimming and J lost 6 bases; unmatched junction nucleotides: 6. Germline loops: CDR1 DFQATT, CDR2 SNEGSKA (reference sequence). The CDR3 is made up of 14 amino acids. CDR3 residues: CSASNGGGANEQFF. As DNA, the CDR3 is TGCAGTGCTAGTAATGGCGGGGGGGCCAATGAGCAGTTCTTC.

CDR3 nucleotide sequence: TGTGCCAGCAGTCCATATACCGGGACACACTACGATGCCGAGCAGTACTTC. Amino acid sequence: CASSPYTGTHYDAEQYF. This chain links TRBV28 with TRBJ2-7; perhaps TRBD1 as D (6 bases). The CDR3 length is 17 residues. Germline V gene data show CDR1 as MDHEN and CDR2 as SYDVKM. Between the trimmed V and J ends, which lost 5 bases and 6 bases, there was a span of 26 bases.

This chain connects TRBV7-3 to TRBJ2-2; D remains ambiguous. This CDR3 comprises 12 residues. Germline CDR1 and CDR2: SGHTA and FQGTGA. Deletions cut 2 bases from V and 8 bases from J, with 6 bases between. The CDR3 here is CASSLESGELFF. In DNA form, the CDR3 reads TGTGCCAGCAGCTTAGAGTCTGGGGAGCTGTTTTTT.

The chain employs TRBV7-7 and TRBJ2-5; no definite D call. The CDR3 runs to 12 residues. Trimming left V 5 bases short and J 4 bases short, with 8 bases between. Per the germline V gene, CDR1 is SSHAT and CDR2 is FNYEAQ (reference sequence). The CDR3 DNA sequence: TGTGCCAGCAGCCTCAATGGAGAGACCCAGTACTTC. Protein sequence: CASSLNGETQYF.

Remarks on this clone: At the DNA level, this CDR3 is encoded by other sequences in the same sample as well. The J gene is TRBJ1-1, the V gene TRBV6-6; no definite D call. The V and J ends lost 4 bases and 0 bases respectively, with 6 bases between them. The CDR3 consists of 13 residues. Per germline, CDR1 MNHNY and CDR2 SVGAGI (reference sequence). The CDR3 here is CASSLTVNTEAFF. CDR3 sequence (DNA): TGTGCCAGCAGTTTGACGGTGAACACTGAAGCTTTCTTT.

The genes are TRBV28 and TRBJ2-2, with 14 bases that match TRBD2. The CDR3 sequence is 17 residues long. The V and J ends lost 6 bases and 6 bases, in that order; junction bases with no gene match: 9. CDR1 is MDHEN and CDR2 is SYDVKM in the germline V gene. The CDR3 DNA reads TGTGCCAGCAGACTACCGCTGGGACTAGCGGGAGCCGGGGAGCTGTTTTTT. This sequence encodes CASRLPLGLAGAGELFF.

The rearrangement links TRBV11-3 to TRBJ2-3; 10 bases align to TRBD1. CDR3 length: 16 residues. V was clipped by 5 bases and J by 3 bases; unmatched bases: 8. Germline V gene lookup returns CDR1 SGHNT and CDR2 YENEEA. CDR3 nucleotides: TGTGCCAGCAGCCCCCGGACAGGGGGTTCTACAGATACGCAGTATTTT. Translating gives CASSPRTGGSTDTQYF.

This clone counts as medium-sized (0.01 to 0.1%). The chain links TRBV27 to TRBJ2-7; 10 bases fit TRBD2. CDR1 and CDR2 from the germline V gene are MNHEY and SMNVEV (reference sequence). This CDR3 region has 16 residues. V shed 6 bases and J 3 bases; nucleotides not matched to a gene: 11. The CDR3 region is CASRDPPSGSYYEQYF. The CDR3 nucleotides are TGTGCCAGCAGGGACCCCCCTAGCGGGAGCTACTACGAGCAGTACTTC.